The 18 T cell receptor beta chains presented below share a single source sample, sequenced in a study of regulatory T cells in long-lasting Graves disease. Library construction for TCR beta used iRepertoire HTBI primers and Arm-PCR of CDR3 regions. TCRdb re-derived calls from the multiplex PCR reads in MiXCR, one entry per CDR3 protein. The top ten clones hold about 29% of a sample with under 450,000 distinct CDR3 sequences, roughly 24% of them seen once. Time point denoted: persistent/refractory GD, antithyroid drugs over 5 years with positive TRAb. The TCR library used RNA extracted from PBMCs. The sample was peripheral blood mononuclear cells (PBMCs), taken when the disease was refractory, from a patient treated with antithyroid drugs. These receptors came from a woman aged 40 to 55 with Graves disease.

There are many counts of this clonotype. The CDR3 here is CSALGVSNTEAFF. The CDR3 DNA follows: TGCAGTGCACTGGGAGTATCGAACACTGAAGCTTTCTTT. The chain links TRBV20-1 to TRBJ1-1; D not resolved. Trimming shortened V by 6 bases and J by 1 base, and 12 bases separated the two germline ends. The V gene's germline CDR1 is DFQATT and CDR2 SNEGSKA (reference sequence). The CDR3 has 13 amino acids.

There are many counts of this clonotype. The V and J genes are TRBV20-1 and TRBJ2-7; 10 nucleotides match TRBD2. The CDR3 totals 13 residues. After removal of 3 bases from V and 4 bases from J, the junction contained 3 bases not matched to a gene. Germline assignment: CDR1 DFQATT and CDR2 SNEGSKA (reference sequence). Written as DNA, the CDR3 is TGCAGTGCTAGTTTAGCGGGAGGTTACGAGCAGTACTTC. It specifies CSASLAGGYEQYF.

In this sample, this clonotype turned up many times. The chain employs TRBV20-1 and TRBJ2-5, with 7 bases lining up with TRBD2. From germline, CDR1 is DFQATT and CDR2 SNEGSKA (reference sequence). Germline trimming cut 5 bases from V and 0 bases from J; bases unmatched to any gene: 6. The CDR3 has 14 amino acids. In nucleotides, the CDR3 is TGCAGTGCTTCTAAAACTAGCGACCAAGAGACCCAGTACTTC. It is translated as CSASKTSDQETQYF.

The genes are TRBV5-6 and TRBJ1-5; D uncertain. The germline gives CDR1 SGHDT, CDR2 YYEEEE. Between the trimmed V and J ends, which lost 0 bases and 0 bases, there was a span of 7 bases. The length of the CDR3 is 15 residues. The CDR3 region is CASSLGAYSNQPQHF. In nucleotides, the CDR3 is TGTGCCAGCAGCTTGGGGGCTTATAGCAATCAGCCCCAGCATTTT.

This clonotype turned up a few times. V usage is TRBV29-1 and J usage is TRBJ1-1, with D hard to call. Germline loops: CDR1 SQVTM, CDR2 ANQGSEA. This CDR3 comprises 11 residues. Trimming took 1 base from V and 3 from J, leaving 3 bases between them. DNA of the CDR3: TGCAGCGTTGAAGGGGACACTGAAGCTTTCTTT. This encodes CSVEGDTEAFF.

As to this clonotype: A much larger clone is a single base away; this may be a read error. The genes are TRBV7-2 and TRBJ2-7; unclear D gene. V was trimmed by 1 base and J by 5 bases, leaving 12 bases between them. Germline loops: CDR1 SGHTA, CDR2 FQGNSA. This CDR3 spans 14 amino acids. Here the CDR3 DNA reads TGTGCCAGCAGCTTAGATGCTCTAGTCCACGAGCAGTACTTC. This translates into CASSLDALVHEQYF. The full variable domain, with the rest looked up from reference TRBV7-2 and TRBJ2-7, is GAGVSQSPSNKVTEKGKDVELRCDPISGHTALYWYRQSLGQGLEFLIYFQGNSAPDKSGLPSDRFSAERTGGSVSTLTIQRTQQEDSAVYLCASSLDALVHEQYFGPGTRLTVT.

This clonotype has ten or more counts. The rearrangement links TRBV10-3 to TRBJ1-1; the D gene is possibly TRBD1 (5 bases). The CDR3 is made up of 13 amino acids. V gave up 5 bases and J gave up 1 base, with 8 bases separating them. In germline, CDR1 is ENHRY, CDR2 SYGVKD. The CDR3 sequence is CAISSDRNTEAFF. The CDR3 region has the DNA TGTGCCATCAGTTCCGACAGGAACACTGAAGCTTTCTTT.

This chain links TRBV9 with TRBJ1-6, with 7 bases aligning to TRBD1. The V and J ends lost 2 bases and 5 bases, in that order; junction bases with no gene match: 1. The CDR3 consists of 14 residues. Germline V gene data show CDR1 as SGDLS and CDR2 as YYNGEE. CDR3 DNA sequence: TGTGCCAGCAGCGTTCAGGGGGATAATTCACCCCTCCACTTT. Its translation: CASSVQGDNSPLHF. The variable domain in full, completed from reference TRBV9 and TRBJ1-6, reads DSGVTQTPKHLITATGQRVTLRCSPRSGDLSVYWYQQSLDQGLQFLIQYYNGEERAKGNILERFSAQQFPDLHSELNLSSLELGDSALYFCASSVQGDNSPLHFGNGTRLTVT.

The chain has TRBV7-2 and TRBJ2-2, with a tentative D call TRBD2 (6 bases). V was pared by 5 bases and J by 7 bases, with 14 bases between. The length of the CDR3 is 14 residues. Looked up from germline, CDR1 is SGHTA and CDR2 is FQGNSA. The CDR3 region is CASSLQRAGGELFF. DNA for the CDR3: TGTGCCAGCAGCCTTCAGCGGGCCGGCGGGGAGCTGTTTTTT. The whole variable domain, filled in from reference TRBV7-2 and TRBJ2-2, reads GAGVSQSPSNKVTEKGKDVELRCDPISGHTALYWYRQSLGQGLEFLIYFQGNSAPDKSGLPSDRFSAERTGGSVSTLTIQRTQQEDSAVYLCASSLQRAGGELFFGEGSRLTVL.

V and J are TRBV2 and TRBJ2-3; tentative D call: TRBD1 (6 bases). In germline, CDR1 is SNHLY, CDR2 FYNNEI. Trimming shortened V by 6 bases and J by 1 base, and 17 bases separated the two germline ends. The CDR3 is made up of 16 amino acids. The CDR3 here is CASSPPLGGGTDTQYF. In DNA form, the CDR3 reads TGTGCCAGCAGCCCACCTTTAGGGGGAGGCACAGATACGCAGTATTTT.

Ten or more counts support this clonotype. The CDR3 DNA is TGTGCCAGCAGTCCGCTCGACAGGGGGCGCGATCAGCCCCAGCATTTT. It specifies CASSPLDRGRDQPQHF. This chain connects TRBV27 to TRBJ1-5; 10 nucleotides match TRBD1. The CDR3 runs to 16 residues. Germline CDR1 reads MNHEY; CDR2 reads SMNVEV (reference sequence). V gave up 5 bases and J gave up 5 bases; unmatched junction bases: 9.

The chain carries TRBV7-6 and TRBJ2-7; 9 bases are shared with TRBD1. The trim removed 5 bases at V and 3 bases at J, leaving 14 bases unmatched. This CDR3 is built from 17 residues. Germline CDR1 reads SGHVS; CDR2 reads FNYEAQ. The CDR3 bases are TGTGCCAGCAGCCCAGAAGTCCCCGGGACAGGGATCTACGAGCAGTACTTC. It codes for CASSPEVPGTGIYEQYF.

This clonotype has ten or more counts. Mismatch with germline at one junction end may stem from a read error. The V call is TRBV5-1, the J call TRBJ1-1; D gene unclear. CDR1 and CDR2 from the germline V gene are SGHRS and YFSETQ. The CDR3 has 13 residues. CDR3 bases: TGTGCCAGCAGTTACTCGGGGAACACTGAAGCTTTCTTT. Its protein product is CASSYSGNTEAFF.

This clonotype was detected a few times. J is TRBJ2-2 and V is TRBV7-9, with TRBD2 as a possible D gene (6 bases). The CDR3 sequence is 14 residues long. Trimming removed 4 bases at V and 6 bases at J, with 12 bases between. CDR1 SEHNR and CDR2 FQNEAQ come from the germline V gene (reference sequence). The CDR3 sequence: CASSSTGGSGELFF. The CDR3 region has the DNA TGTGCCAGCAGCTCGACCGGGGGTTCCGGGGAGCTGTTTTTT.

This clonotype was observed many times. J is TRBJ2-2 and V is TRBV6-2 or TRBV6-3, with 8 bases fitting TRBD1. The CDR3 is 15 residues long. Trimming took 6 bases from V and 1 from J; bases not matched to a gene: 4. The V gene's germline CDR1 is MNHEY and CDR2 SVGEGT. The CDR3 loop is CASRWGQENTGELFF. As DNA, the CDR3 is TGTGCCAGCAGATGGGGACAGGAGAACACCGGGGAGCTGTTTTTT.

This clonotype has a handful of counts. V usage is TRBV5-1 and J usage is TRBJ2-5; 12 bases align to TRBD2. The ends lost 2 bases at V and 4 bases at J; junction bases unmatched: 9. The germline V gene encodes CDR1 SGHRS and CDR2 YFSETQ. The CDR3 spans 17 residues. CDR3 in amino acids: CASSFGAPGLAGETQYF. In DNA, the CDR3 is TGCGCCAGCAGCTTCGGGGCCCCGGGACTAGCGGGAGAGACCCAGTACTTC.

The V and J genes are TRBV6-8 and TRBJ2-3, with D maybe TRBD1 (6 bases). This CDR3 comprises 13 residues. Per germline, CDR1 MNHGY and CDR2 SAAAGT. V was cut by 2 bases and J by 9 bases, with 12 bases left in between. In DNA form, the CDR3 reads TGTGCCAGCAGTTACGGGGCAACAGGGACGCAGTATTTT. Residues: CASSYGATGTQYF.

The V and J genes are TRBV14 and TRBJ2-7; D call uncertain. CDR3 length equals 14 residues. The V end lost 1 base, the J end lost 0 bases, and 7 bases lay between the germline ends. Per the germline V gene, CDR1 is SGHDN and CDR2 is FVKESK. The CDR3 loop reads CASSQAWTSYEQYF. The CDR3 coding sequence is TGTGCCAGCAGCCAAGCGTGGACCTCCTACGAGCAGTACTTC.